These 5 T cell receptor beta chains originate from one sample sequenced in a study of naive and memory T cell subsets. The SP2 primer and nested alpha and beta constant region primers amplified ligated cDNA in four rounds. Each CDR3 protein is one row after TCRdb ran MiXCR on the UMI-ligation and nested PCR reads. In the table there are tens of thousands of distinct CDR3 sequences, roughly 5.4% of which are singletons. An oligonucleotide containing a UMI was ligated to the 3' end of TCR cDNA. Sequenced: blood. These receptors all come from an adult in good health.

This clonotype appeared many times. The J gene is TRBJ2-1, the V gene TRBV29-1; 9 bases are a match to TRBD1. CDR3 length: 16 amino acids. CDR1 and CDR2 from the germline V gene are SQVTM and ANQGSEA. V gave up 6 bases and J gave up 0 bases; unmatched junction bases: 9. CDR3 bases: TGCAGCGTCTTAGGGGGACAGGGAAGCTCCTACAATGAGCAGTTCTTC. This gives the protein CSVLGGQGSSYNEQFF.

This clonotype showed up many times. V gene TRBV12-3 or TRBV12-4 combines with J gene TRBJ2-2; the match to TRBD1 covers 8 bases. After removal of 5 bases from V and 6 bases from J, the junction contained 8 bases not matched to a gene. The length of the CDR3 is 15 residues. The CDR3 is CASSPGTGSAGELFF. CDR3 nucleotides: TGTGCCAGCAGTCCCGGGACAGGTAGTGCCGGGGAGCTGTTTTTT.

The rearrangement links TRBV29-1 to TRBJ2-4; 7 nucleotides align to TRBD2. Germline loops: CDR1 SQVTM, CDR2 ANQGSEA. The CDR3 runs 14 residues. V trimming: 5 bases; J trimming: 7 bases; junction bases outside the gene matches: 11. DNA of the CDR3: TGCAGCGTTACGGTGGGAGGGCGCGGGAACATTCAGTACTTC. Translation gives CSVTVGGRGNIQYF. Supplemented by reference TRBV29-1 and TRBJ2-4, the full variable domain reads SAVISQKPSRDICQRGTSLTIQCQVDSQVTMMFWYRQQPGQSLTLIATANQGSEATYESGFVIDKFPISRPNLTFSTLTVSNMSPEDSSIYLCSVTVGGRGNIQYFGAGTRLSVL.

This clonotype showed up many times. The rearrangement joins TRBV4-1 to TRBJ1-6; D is uncertain. CDR1 and CDR2 (germline): MGHRA, YSYEKL. The ends were cut back, 0 bases at V and 7 bases at J, with 10 bases in the middle. CDR3 length equals 15 residues. The CDR3 here is CASSQDWVANSPLHF. Written as DNA, the CDR3 is TGCGCCAGCAGCCAAGACTGGGTGGCGAATTCACCCCTCCACTTT.

This clonotype has just a few counts. J is TRBJ2-3 and V is TRBV18, with 8 positions matching TRBD2. Germline-derived CDR1 and CDR2 are KGHSH and LQKENI. There are 16 residues in the CDR3. V lost 2 bases and J lost 0; bases outside the gene matches: 4. CDR3 sequence reads: CASSPGLAGSTDTQYF. The DNA of the CDR3 is TGTGCCAGCTCACCAGGGCTAGCGGGTAGCACAGATACGCAGTATTTT.